The next 8 T cell receptor beta chains were all read from a single sample in a study of blood T cell repertoires in COVID-19. Generated by immunoSEQ multiplex PCR, the TCRdb table keeps only in-frame clones and is missing some. The repertoire includes 220,000 or so clones, more than 70% of them detected once, and about 3.9% sits in the top ten. Sequencing was performed on peripheral blood. Receptor source: a woman aged 80 or older with acute or convalescent COVID-19.

The chain carries TRBV4-2 and TRBJ1-1, with 8 bases fitting TRBD1. Germline CDR1 and CDR2: LGHNA and YNFKEQ. The CDR3 runs 19 residues. The V segment lost 0 bases and the J segment 4 bases; nucleotides outside the gene matches: 16. The CDR3 bases are TGTGCCAGCAGCCAAGATTGGGGGGCAGGGGGCGAAGTGGCCACTGAAGCTTTCTTT. This codes for CASSQDWGAGGEVATEAFF.

This rearrangement joins TRBV6-1 to TRBJ1-6; TRBD1 matches at 8 bases. The CDR3 spans 17 residues. Germline V gene lookup returns CDR1 MNHNS and CDR2 SASEGT. The V gene end was trimmed by 0 bases and the J gene end by 7 bases; junction bases not matched to a gene: 8. The chain's CDR3 is CASSEASRTGPNSPLHF. DNA for the CDR3: TGTGCCAGCAGTGAAGCGTCACGGACAGGGCCCAATTCACCCCTCCACTTT.

J is TRBJ2-1 and V is TRBV19, with 12 positions matching TRBD1. V trimming: 4 bases; J trimming: 4 bases; junction bases outside the gene matches: 5. CDR1 LNHDA and CDR2 SQIVND come from the germline V gene (reference sequence). This CDR3 has 16 residues. The CDR3 DNA sequence: TGTGCCAGTAGTACTCCGGGACAGGGGGCTTACAATGAGCAGTTCTTC. Residues: CASSTPGQGAYNEQFF.

This chain joins TRBV7-8 and TRBJ1-1; possibly TRBD1 for D (5 bases). Germline CDR1 SGHVS, CDR2 FQNEAQ. V was trimmed by 5 bases and J by 5 bases, leaving 21 bases between them. The CDR3 is 16 residues long. CDR3: CASSLGGRGMWTEAFF. In DNA, the CDR3 is TGTGCCAGCAGCCTGGGGGGGAGAGGGATGTGGACTGAAGCTTTCTTT.

The gene calls are TRBV29-1 and TRBJ1-5, with 7 bases matching TRBD1. The V gene end was trimmed by 6 bases and the J gene end by 0 bases; junction bases not matched to a gene: 11. This CDR3 region has 16 residues. In germline, CDR1 is SQVTM, CDR2 ANQGSEA. As DNA, the CDR3 is TGCAGCGTCTCCATGGGACAGTCGAATAGCAATCAGCCCCAGCATTTT. Translated: CSVSMGQSNSNQPQHF.

V gene TRBV5-4 combines with J gene TRBJ2-6; possibly TRBD1 for D (5 bases). Germline CDR1 and CDR2: SGHNT and YYREEE (reference sequence). The length of the CDR3 is 18 residues. V was cut by 0 bases and J by 0 bases, with 13 bases left in between. CDR3: CASSLGGAWDSGANVLTF. CDR3 in DNA: TGTGCCAGCAGCTTGGGTGGGGCCTGGGACTCTGGGGCCAACGTCCTGACTTTC.

The chain uses TRBV5-1 and TRBJ2-3; 9 bases match TRBD2. V lost 6 bases, J lost 3 bases, and 5 bases stayed unmatched. The length of the CDR3 is 14 residues. The germline V gene encodes CDR1 SGHRS and CDR2 YFSETQ. The DNA of the CDR3 is TGCGCCAGCAAAGAGCGGGGGGTGACAGATACGCAGTATTTT. Its translation is CASKERGVTDTQYF.

This clone has only a few counts. The same CDR3 arises from other DNA sequences in this sample as well. The rearrangement joins TRBV12-3 or TRBV12-4 to TRBJ1-1; perhaps TRBD1 as D (5 bases). The V end lost 3 bases, the J end lost 1 base, and 6 bases lay between the germline ends. The CDR3 is made up of 13 amino acids. The CDR3 DNA follows: TGTGCCAGCAGTTTTCAGGGGAACACTGAAGCTTTCTTT. This encodes CASSFQGNTEAFF.